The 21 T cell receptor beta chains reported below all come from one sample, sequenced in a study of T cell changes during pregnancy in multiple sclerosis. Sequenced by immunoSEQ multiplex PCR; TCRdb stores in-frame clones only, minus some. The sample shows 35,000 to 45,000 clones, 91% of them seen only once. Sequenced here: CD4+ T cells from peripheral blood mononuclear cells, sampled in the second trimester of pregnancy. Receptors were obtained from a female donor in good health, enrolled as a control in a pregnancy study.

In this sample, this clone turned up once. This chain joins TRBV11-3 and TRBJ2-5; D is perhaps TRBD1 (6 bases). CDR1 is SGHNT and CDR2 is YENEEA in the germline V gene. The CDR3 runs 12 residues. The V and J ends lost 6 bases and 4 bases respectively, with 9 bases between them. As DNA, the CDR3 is TGTGCCAGCAGTAAAGGGGGAGAGACCCAGTACTTC. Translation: CASSKGGETQYF.

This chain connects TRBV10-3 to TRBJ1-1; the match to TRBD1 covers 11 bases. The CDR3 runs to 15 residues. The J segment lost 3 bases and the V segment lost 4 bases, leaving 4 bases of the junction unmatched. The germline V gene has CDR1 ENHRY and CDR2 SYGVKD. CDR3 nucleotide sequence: TGTGCCATCAGTGGGACAGGGGGCTTTGACACTGAAGCTTTCTTT. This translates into CAISGTGGFDTEAFF.

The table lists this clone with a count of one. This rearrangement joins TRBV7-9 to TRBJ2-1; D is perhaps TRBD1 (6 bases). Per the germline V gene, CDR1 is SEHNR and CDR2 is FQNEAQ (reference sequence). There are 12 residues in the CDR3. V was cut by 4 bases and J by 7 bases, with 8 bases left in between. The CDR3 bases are TGTGCCAGCAGCTCCAGGGGTAATGAGCAGTTCTTC. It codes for CASSSRGNEQFF.

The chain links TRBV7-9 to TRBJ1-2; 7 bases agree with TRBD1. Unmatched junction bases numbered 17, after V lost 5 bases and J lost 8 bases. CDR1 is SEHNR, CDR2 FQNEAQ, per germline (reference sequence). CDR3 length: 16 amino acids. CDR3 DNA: TGTGCCAGCAGCGCCTCGATCTCGGAGGGGGCCGGAGGCTACACCTTC. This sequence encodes CASSASISEGAGGYTF.

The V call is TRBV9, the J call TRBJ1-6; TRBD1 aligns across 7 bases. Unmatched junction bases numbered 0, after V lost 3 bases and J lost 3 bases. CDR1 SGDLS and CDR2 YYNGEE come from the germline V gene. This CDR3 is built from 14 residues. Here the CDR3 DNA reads TGTGCCAGCAGCGGACAGGGCTATAATTCACCCCTCCACTTT. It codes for CASSGQGYNSPLHF.

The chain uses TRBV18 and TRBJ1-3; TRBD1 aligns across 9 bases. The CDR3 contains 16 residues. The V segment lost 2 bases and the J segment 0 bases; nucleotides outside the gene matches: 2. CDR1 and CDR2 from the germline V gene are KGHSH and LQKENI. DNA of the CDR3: TGTGCCAGCTCACCAGTGACAGGGGGCTCTGGAAACACCATATATTTT. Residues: CASSPVTGGSGNTIYF. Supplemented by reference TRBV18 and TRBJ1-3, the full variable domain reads NAGVMQNPRHLVRRRGQEARLRCSPMKGHSHVYWYRQLPEEGLKFMVYLQKENIIDESGMPKERFSAEFPKEGPSILRIQQVVRGDSAAYFCASSPVTGGSGNTIYFGEGSWLTVV.

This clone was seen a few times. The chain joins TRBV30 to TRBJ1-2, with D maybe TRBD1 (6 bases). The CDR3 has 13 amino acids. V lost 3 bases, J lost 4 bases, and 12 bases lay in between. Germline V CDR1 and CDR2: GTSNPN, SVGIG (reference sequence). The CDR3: CAWSDQGTYGYTF. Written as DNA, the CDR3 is TGTGCCTGGAGCGATCAGGGGACCTATGGCTACACCTTC.

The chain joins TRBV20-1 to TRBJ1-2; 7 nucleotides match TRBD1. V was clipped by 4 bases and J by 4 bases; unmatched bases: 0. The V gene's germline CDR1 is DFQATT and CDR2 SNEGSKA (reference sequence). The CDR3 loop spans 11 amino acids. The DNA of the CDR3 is TGCAGTGCTAAGGGGGCCTATGGCTACACCTTC. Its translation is CSAKGAYGYTF.

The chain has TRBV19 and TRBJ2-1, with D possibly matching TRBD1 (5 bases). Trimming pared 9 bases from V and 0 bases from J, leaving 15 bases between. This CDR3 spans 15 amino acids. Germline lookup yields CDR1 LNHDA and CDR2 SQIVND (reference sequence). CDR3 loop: CASQADRYSYNEQFF. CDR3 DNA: TGTGCCAGCCAAGCAGACAGATACTCCTACAATGAGCAGTTCTTC.

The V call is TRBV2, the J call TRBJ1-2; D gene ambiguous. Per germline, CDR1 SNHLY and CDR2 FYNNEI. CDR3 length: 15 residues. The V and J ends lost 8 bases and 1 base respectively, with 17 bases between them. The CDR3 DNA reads TGTGCCAGCCGGGGTCTGTCAGGTATTAACTATGGCTACACCTTC. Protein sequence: CASRGLSGINYGYTF.

CDR3: CASSLGGTDEGNTIYF. The CDR3 coding sequence is TGCGCCAGCAGCTTGGGGGGGACAGACGAAGGAAACACCATATATTTT. The V call is TRBV5-1, the J call TRBJ1-3; 7 bases align to TRBD1. V lost 0 bases and J lost 4; bases outside the gene matches: 7. In germline, CDR1 is SGHRS, CDR2 YFSETQ. CDR3 length: 16 amino acids.

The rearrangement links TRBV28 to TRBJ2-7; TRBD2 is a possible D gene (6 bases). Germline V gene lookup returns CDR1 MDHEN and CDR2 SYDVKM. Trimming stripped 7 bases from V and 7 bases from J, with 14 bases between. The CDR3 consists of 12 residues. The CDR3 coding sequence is TGTGCCAGCACCTCCAACGCGGGAGAGCAGTACTTC. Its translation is CASTSNAGEQYF.

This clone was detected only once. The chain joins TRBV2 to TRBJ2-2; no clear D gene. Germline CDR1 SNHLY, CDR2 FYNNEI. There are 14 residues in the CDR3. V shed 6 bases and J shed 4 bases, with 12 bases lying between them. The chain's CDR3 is CASRIQTLTGELFF. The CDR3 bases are TGTGCCAGCAGAATCCAGACTCTCACCGGGGAGCTGTTTTTT.

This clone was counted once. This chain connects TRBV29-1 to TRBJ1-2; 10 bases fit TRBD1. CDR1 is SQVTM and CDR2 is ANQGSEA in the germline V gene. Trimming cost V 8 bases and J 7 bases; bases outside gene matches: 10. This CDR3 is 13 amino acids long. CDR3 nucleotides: TGCAGCACCTGGACAGGGGGAATCAGTGGCTACACCTTC. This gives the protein CSTWTGGISGYTF.

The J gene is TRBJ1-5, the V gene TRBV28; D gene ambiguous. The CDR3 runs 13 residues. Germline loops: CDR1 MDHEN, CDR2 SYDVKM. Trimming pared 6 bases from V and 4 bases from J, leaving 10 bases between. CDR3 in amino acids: CASRELLNQPQHF. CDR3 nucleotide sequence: TGTGCCAGCAGAGAGCTCCTGAATCAGCCCCAGCATTTT. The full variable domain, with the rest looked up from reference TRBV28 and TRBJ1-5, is DVKVTQSSRYLVKRTGEKVFLECVQDMDHENMFWYRQDPGLGLRLIYFSYDVKMKEKGDIPEGYSVSREKKERFSLILESASTNQTSMYLCASRELLNQPQHFGDGTRLSIL.

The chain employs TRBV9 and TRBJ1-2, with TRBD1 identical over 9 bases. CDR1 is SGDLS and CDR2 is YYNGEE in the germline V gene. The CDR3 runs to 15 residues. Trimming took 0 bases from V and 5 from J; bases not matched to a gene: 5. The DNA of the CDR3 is TGTGCCAGCAGCGTAGCTTCGGGACAGGGATATGGCTACACCTTC. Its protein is CASSVASGQGYGYTF.

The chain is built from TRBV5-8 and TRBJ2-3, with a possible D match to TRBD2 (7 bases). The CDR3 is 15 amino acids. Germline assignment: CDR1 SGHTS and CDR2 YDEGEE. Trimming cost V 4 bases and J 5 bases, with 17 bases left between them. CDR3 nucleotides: TGTGCCAGCAGCCCAAGGGGGGGGGCAAGAGATACGCAGTATTTT. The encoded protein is CASSPRGGARDTQYF.

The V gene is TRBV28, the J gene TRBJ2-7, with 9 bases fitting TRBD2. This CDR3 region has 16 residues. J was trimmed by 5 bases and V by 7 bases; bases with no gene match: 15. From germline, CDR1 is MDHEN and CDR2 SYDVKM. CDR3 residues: CASTLGRLAVVHEQYF. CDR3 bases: TGTGCCAGCACCTTGGGAAGACTAGCGGTAGTACACGAGCAGTACTTC.

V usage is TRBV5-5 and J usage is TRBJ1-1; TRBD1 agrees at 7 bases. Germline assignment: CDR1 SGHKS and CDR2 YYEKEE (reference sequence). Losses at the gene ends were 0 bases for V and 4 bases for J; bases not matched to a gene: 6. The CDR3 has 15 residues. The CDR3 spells CASSLGGRGITEAFF. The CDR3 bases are TGTGCCAGCAGCTTGGGAGGCAGGGGGATCACTGAAGCTTTCTTT.

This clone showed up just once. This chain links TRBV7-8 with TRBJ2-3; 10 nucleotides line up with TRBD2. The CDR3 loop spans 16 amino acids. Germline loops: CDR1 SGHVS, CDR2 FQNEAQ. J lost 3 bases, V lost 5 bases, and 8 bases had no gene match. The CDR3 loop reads CASSPRSGGATDTQYF. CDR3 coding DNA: TGTGCCAGCAGCCCCAGGAGCGGGGGGGCGACAGATACGCAGTATTTT.

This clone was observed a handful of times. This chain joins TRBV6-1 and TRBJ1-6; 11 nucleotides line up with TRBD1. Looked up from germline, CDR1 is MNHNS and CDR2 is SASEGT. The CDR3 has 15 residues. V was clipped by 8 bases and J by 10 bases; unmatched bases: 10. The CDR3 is CASLPDRGQGSPLHF. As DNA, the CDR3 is TGTGCCAGCCTACCGGACAGGGGGCAGGGGTCACCCCTCCACTTT.